Listed here are 11 T cell receptor beta chains from one sample, sequenced in a study of regulatory T cells in long-lasting Graves disease. As for time point: newly diagnosed GD, antithyroid drugs for less than 3 months. PBMC-derived RNA was used for the TCR library. In building TCR beta libraries, iRepertoire HTBI primers were used together with Arm-PCR of CDR3 regions. TCRdb redid the calling of the multiplex PCR reads with MiXCR, one entry per CDR3 protein. Among 400,000 to 500,000 distinct CDR3 sequences listed, more than 12% were seen once. The sample also formed part of further work on T cells in Graves' hyperthyroidism and ophthalmopathy.

Sequencing used peripheral blood mononuclear cells (PBMCs), obtained at new diagnosis, from a patient treated with antithyroid drugs. The receptor set was obtained from a woman between 25 and 40 years old with Graves disease.

Of note for this clonotype: The junction does not match germline at one end; this may be a read error. The J gene is TRBJ1-3, the V gene TRBV20-1, with TRBD1 matching 11 bases. This CDR3 comprises 15 residues. CDR1 and CDR2 from the germline V gene are DFQATT and SNEGSKA (reference sequence). Here the CDR3 DNA reads TGCAGTGCGTGGACAGGGGGCAACTCTGGAGACACCATATATTTT. Its translation is CSAWTGGNSGDTIYF.

The chain combines TRBV5-1 with TRBJ1-2; TRBD1 matches at 8 bases. Germline CDR1 reads SGHRS; CDR2 reads YFSETQ. V was clipped by 0 bases and J by 6 bases; unmatched bases: 10. The CDR3 runs to 16 residues. CDR3 in amino acids: CASSLGQGLMLHGYTF. CDR3 DNA: TGCGCCAGCAGCTTGGGACAGGGGCTAATGCTGCATGGCTACACCTTC.

At least ten counts were recorded for this clonotype. The chain has TRBV14 and TRBJ2-5, with D possibly TRBD1 on 5 matching bases. This CDR3 is 13 amino acids long. V gave up 3 bases and J gave up 5 bases, with 10 bases separating them. In germline, CDR1 is SGHDN, CDR2 FVKESK. The CDR3 spells CASSQGQLETQYF. As DNA, the CDR3 is TGTGCCAGCAGCCAGGGGCAGCTTGAGACCCAGTACTTC.

This clonotype was counted at least ten times. The chain joins TRBV30 to TRBJ1-3; D is unclear. The V end was cut by 3 bases, the J end by 0 bases, with 15 bases between. CDR1 and CDR2 from the germline V gene are GTSNPN and SVGIG (reference sequence). CDR3 size: 16 residues. As DNA, the CDR3 is TGTGCCTGGAGCCCTAAGCGCGGGTTCTCTGGAAACACCATATATTTT. It translates to CAWSPKRGFSGNTIYF.

This clonotype was found many times. The chain employs TRBV19 and TRBJ2-3, with D perhaps matching TRBD2 (5 bases). Trimming removed 5 bases at V and 6 bases at J, with 12 bases between. Germline V gives CDR1 LNHDA, CDR2 SQIVND (reference sequence). There are 13 residues in the CDR3. This CDR3 is CASSLGRMDTQYF. DNA of the CDR3: TGTGCCAGTAGTTTAGGGAGAATGGATACGCAGTATTTT.

This chain joins TRBV28 and TRBJ1-5; a possible D gene is TRBD1 (5 bases). Between the trimmed V and J ends, which lost 1 base and 4 bases, there was a span of 11 bases. This CDR3 contains 15 residues. The germline gives CDR1 MDHEN, CDR2 SYDVKM. The CDR3 nucleotides are TGTGCCAGCAGTTTATTGGCAGGGCAGAATCAGCCCCAGCATTTT. It translates to CASSLLAGQNQPQHF.

This clonotype was observed at least ten times. The rearrangement links TRBV18 to TRBJ1-2; 12 bases fit TRBD1. CDR1 and CDR2 from the germline V gene are KGHSH and LQKENI. The CDR3 contains 17 residues. J lost 7 bases, V lost 3 bases, and 12 bases had no gene match. The CDR3 sequence is CASSPSTAGTGGSGYTF. The CDR3 DNA sequence: TGTGCCAGCTCACCCTCTACCGCCGGGACAGGGGGCTCTGGCTACACCTTC.

Details on this clonotype: This may arise from a read error, as a much more abundant clone is one base away. This chain uses TRBV24-1 with TRBJ2-2; D might be TRBD1 (6 bases). Germline CDR1 is KGHDR and CDR2 is SFDVKD. CDR3 length: 18 amino acids. V was cut by 1 base and J by 3 bases, with 17 bases left in between. CDR3 nucleotide sequence: TGTGCCACCAGTGATTTACCCGGGACAAGGGGCCACACCGGGGAGCTGTTTTTT. Amino acid sequence: CATSDLPGTRGHTGELFF.

The V and J genes are TRBV19 and TRBJ2-5; 10 bases line up with TRBD1. The CDR3 consists of 14 residues. The junction had 6 bases not matched to a gene; V was cut back by 5 bases and J by 6 bases. Germline lookup yields CDR1 LNHDA and CDR2 SQIVND (reference sequence). CDR3 sequence (DNA): TGTGCCAGTAGTCCGGGGACAGGGGTAAAGACCCAGTACTTC. Protein product: CASSPGTGVKTQYF.

This clonotype was seen only a few times. A read error is possible here, since a much larger clone lies one base away. The V and J genes are TRBV7-3 and TRBJ1-1; a weak D match, TRBD1 (6 bases). This CDR3 contains 13 residues. CDR1 is SGHTA, CDR2 FQGTGA, per germline. The CDR3 spells CASSRTANTEALF. The DNA for the CDR3 is TGTGCCAGCAGCCGGACAGCGAACACTGAAGCTCTCTTT.

Many counts were recorded for this clonotype. This chain uses TRBV9 with TRBJ2-5; D is unclear. With 4 bases removed from V and 5 bases from J, the gap between germline ends came to 9 bases. The CDR3 is 12 amino acids. CDR1 SGDLS and CDR2 YYNGEE come from the germline V gene. CDR3 coding DNA: TGTGCCAGCAGCTCGGTAGAGGAGACCCAGTACTTC. Protein sequence: CASSSVEETQYF.